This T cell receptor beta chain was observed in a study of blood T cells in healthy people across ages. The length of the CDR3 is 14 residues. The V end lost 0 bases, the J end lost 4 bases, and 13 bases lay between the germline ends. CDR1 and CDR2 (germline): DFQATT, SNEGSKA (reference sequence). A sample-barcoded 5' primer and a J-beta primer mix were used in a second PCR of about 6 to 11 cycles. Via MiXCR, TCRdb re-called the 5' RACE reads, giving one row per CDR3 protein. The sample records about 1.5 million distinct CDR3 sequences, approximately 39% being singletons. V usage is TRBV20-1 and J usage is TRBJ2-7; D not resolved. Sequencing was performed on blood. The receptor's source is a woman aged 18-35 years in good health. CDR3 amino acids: CSARDKIAPYEQYF. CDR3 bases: TGCAGTGCTAGAGATAAAATAGCTCCTTACGAGCAGTACTTC.